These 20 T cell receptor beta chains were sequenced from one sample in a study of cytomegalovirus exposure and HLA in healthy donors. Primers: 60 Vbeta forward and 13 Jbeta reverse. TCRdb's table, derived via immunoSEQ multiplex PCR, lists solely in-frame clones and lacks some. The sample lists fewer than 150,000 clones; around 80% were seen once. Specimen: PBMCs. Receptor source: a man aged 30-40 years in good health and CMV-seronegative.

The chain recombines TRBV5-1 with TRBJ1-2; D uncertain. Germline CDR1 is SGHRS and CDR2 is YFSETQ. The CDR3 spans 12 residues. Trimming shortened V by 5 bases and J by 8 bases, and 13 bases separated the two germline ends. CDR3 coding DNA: TGCGCCAGCAGGCCTGGCCGGGAGGGCTACACCTTC. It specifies CASRPGREGYTF.

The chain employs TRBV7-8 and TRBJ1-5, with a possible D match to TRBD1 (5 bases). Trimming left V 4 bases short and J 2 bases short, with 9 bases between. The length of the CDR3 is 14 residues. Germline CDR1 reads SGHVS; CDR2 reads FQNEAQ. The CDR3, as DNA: TGTGCCAGCAGCTCTATAGGGGGCAATCAGCCCCAGCATTTT. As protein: CASSSIGGNQPQHF.

The CDR3 sequence: CASYRLLAGIYEQYF. As DNA, the CDR3 is TGTGCCTCCTACCGTTTACTAGCGGGAATCTACGAGCAGTACTTC. The chain joins TRBV30 to TRBJ2-7, with 10 nucleotides matching TRBD2. This CDR3 is 15 amino acids long. J lost 3 bases, V lost 7 bases, and 12 bases had no gene match. Per germline, CDR1 GTSNPN and CDR2 SVGIG (reference sequence).

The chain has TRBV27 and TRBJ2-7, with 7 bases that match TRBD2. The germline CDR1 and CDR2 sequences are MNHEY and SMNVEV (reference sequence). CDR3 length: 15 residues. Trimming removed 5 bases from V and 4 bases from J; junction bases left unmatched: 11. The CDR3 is CASSKAGPVGYEQYF. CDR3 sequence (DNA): TGTGCCAGCAGTAAAGCGGGACCGGTTGGGTACGAGCAGTACTTC.

The CDR3 loop is CASSLSGGNQPQHF. CDR3 bases: TGCGCCAGCAGCTTGAGCGGGGGTAATCAGCCCCAGCATTTT. The chain couples TRBV5-1 to TRBJ1-5; TRBD1 might be the D (5 bases). V gave up 1 base and J gave up 4 bases, with 9 bases separating them. CDR1 and CDR2 from the germline V gene are SGHRS and YFSETQ. CDR3 length equals 14 residues.

This CDR3 reads CARSLALAGLRETQYF. The CDR3 DNA reads as TGTGCCAGAAGCTTGGCACTAGCGGGATTAAGGGAGACCCAGTACTTC. This chain uses TRBV5-3 with TRBJ2-5, with 10 bases lining up with TRBD2. TRBV5-3 is flagged as an ORF with uncertain function. This CDR3 is built from 16 residues. The trim removed 0 bases at V and 5 bases at J, leaving 7 bases unmatched.

The CDR3 spells CATSSRRLAGGGDTQYF. The CDR3 DNA reads TGTGCCACCAGCAGCCGAAGGCTAGCGGGAGGTGGGGATACGCAGTATTTT. The J gene is TRBJ2-3, the V gene TRBV15; 11 bases fit TRBD2. With V trimmed by 3 bases and J by 6 bases, 11 bases remained unmatched. In germline, CDR1 is LNHNV, CDR2 YYDKDF (reference sequence). The CDR3 loop spans 17 amino acids.

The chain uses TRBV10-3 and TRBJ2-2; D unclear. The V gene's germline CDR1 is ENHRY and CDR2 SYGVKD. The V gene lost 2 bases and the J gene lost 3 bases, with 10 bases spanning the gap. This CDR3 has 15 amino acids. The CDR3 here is CAISETDTYTGELFF. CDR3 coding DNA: TGTGCCATCAGTGAGACTGACACGTACACCGGGGAGCTGTTTTTT.

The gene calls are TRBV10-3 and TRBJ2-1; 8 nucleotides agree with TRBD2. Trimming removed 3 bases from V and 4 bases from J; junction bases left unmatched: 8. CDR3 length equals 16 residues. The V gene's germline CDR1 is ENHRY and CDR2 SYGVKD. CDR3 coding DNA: TGTGCCATCAGTGAACCTACTAGCGGCGTATACAATGAGCAGTTCTTC. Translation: CAISEPTSGVYNEQFF.

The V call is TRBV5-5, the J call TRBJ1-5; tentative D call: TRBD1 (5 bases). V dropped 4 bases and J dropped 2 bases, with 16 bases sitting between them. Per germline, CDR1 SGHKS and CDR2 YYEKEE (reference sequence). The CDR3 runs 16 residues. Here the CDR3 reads CASSRGPGEGNQPQHF. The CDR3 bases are TGTGCCAGCAGCCGCGGACCGGGGGAGGGCAATCAGCCCCAGCATTTT.

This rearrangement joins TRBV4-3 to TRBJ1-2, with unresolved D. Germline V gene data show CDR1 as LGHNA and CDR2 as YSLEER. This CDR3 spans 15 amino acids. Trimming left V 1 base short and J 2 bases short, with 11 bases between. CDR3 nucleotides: TGCGCCAGCAGCCAAGTGGGCAGGCTGAACTATGGCTACACCTTC. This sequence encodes CASSQVGRLNYGYTF.

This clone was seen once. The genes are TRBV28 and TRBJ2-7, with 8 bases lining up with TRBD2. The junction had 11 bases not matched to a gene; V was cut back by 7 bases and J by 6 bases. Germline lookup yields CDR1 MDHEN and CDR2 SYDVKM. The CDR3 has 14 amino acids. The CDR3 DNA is TGTGCCAGCATTCCGGGGCTAGCGGGTTCCGAGCAGTACTTC. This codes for CASIPGLAGSEQYF. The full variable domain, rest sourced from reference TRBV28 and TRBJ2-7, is DVKVTQSSRYLVKRTGEKVFLECVQDMDHENMFWYRQDPGLGLRLIYFSYDVKMKEKGDIPEGYSVSREKKERFSLILESASTNQTSMYLCASIPGLAGSEQYFGPGTRLTVT.

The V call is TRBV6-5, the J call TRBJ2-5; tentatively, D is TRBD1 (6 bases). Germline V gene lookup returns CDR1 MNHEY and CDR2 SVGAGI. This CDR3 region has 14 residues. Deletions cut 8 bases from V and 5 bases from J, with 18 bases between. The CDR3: CASGGTQGRETQYF. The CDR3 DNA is TGTGCCAGCGGCGGAACACAGGGTCGGGAGACCCAGTACTTC.

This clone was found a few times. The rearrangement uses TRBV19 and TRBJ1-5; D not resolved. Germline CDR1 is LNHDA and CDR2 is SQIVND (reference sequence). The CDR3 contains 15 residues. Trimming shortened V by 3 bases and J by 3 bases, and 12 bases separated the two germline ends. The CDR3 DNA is TGTGCCAGTAGTATGGCTGGTCTTATCAATCAGCCCCAGCATTTT. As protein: CASSMAGLINQPQHF.

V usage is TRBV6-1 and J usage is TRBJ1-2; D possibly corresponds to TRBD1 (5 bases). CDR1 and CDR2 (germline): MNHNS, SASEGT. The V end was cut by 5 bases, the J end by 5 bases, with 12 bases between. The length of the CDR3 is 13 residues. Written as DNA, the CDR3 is TGTGCCAGCAGTCCCGCCGGGGGGTATGGCTACACCTTC. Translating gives CASSPAGGYGYTF.

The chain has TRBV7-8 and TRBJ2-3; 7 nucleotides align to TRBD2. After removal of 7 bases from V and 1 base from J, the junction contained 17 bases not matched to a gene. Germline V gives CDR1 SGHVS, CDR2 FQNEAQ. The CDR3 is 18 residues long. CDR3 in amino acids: CASTMRMGSSGRTDTQYF. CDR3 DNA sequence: TGTGCCAGCACCATGAGGATGGGGTCTAGCGGACGCACAGATACGCAGTATTTT.

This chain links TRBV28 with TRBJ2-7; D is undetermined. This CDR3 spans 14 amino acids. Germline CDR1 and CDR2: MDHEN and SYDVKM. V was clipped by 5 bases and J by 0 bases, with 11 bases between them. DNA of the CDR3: TGTGCCAGCAGTCCGCCGGTGAGCTCCTACGAGCAGTACTTC. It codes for CASSPPVSSYEQYF.

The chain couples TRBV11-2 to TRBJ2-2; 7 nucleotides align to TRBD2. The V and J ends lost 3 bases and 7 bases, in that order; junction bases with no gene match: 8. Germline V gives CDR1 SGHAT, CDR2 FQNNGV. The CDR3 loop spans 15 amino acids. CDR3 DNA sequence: TGTGCCAGCAGCTTTGGGGGAGGGCCCGGCGGGGAGCTGTTTTTT. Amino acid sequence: CASSFGGGPGGELFF.

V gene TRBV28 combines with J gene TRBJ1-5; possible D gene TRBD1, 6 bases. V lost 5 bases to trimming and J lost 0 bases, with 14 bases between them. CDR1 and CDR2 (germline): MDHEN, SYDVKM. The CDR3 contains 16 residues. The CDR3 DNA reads TGTGCCAGCAGTACACGAACAGGGCTTAGCAATCAGCCCCAGCATTTT. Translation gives CASSTRTGLSNQPQHF.

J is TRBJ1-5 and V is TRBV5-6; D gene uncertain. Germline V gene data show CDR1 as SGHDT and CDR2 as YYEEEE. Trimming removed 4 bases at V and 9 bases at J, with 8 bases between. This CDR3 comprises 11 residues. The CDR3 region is CASSLARPQHF. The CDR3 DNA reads TGTGCCAGCAGCCTGGCTCGGCCCCAGCATTTT.